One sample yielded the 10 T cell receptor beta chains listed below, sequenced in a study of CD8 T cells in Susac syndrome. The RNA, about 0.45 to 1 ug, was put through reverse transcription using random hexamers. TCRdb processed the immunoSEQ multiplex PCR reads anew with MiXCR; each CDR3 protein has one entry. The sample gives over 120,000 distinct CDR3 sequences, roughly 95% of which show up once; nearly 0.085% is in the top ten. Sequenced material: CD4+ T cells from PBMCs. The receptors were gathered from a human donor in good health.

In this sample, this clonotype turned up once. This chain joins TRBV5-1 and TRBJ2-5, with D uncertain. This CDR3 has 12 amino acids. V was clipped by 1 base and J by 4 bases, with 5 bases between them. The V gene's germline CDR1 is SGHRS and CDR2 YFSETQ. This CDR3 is CASSLRLETQYF. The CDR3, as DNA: TGCGCCAGCAGCTTGCGGTTAGAGACCCAGTACTTC.

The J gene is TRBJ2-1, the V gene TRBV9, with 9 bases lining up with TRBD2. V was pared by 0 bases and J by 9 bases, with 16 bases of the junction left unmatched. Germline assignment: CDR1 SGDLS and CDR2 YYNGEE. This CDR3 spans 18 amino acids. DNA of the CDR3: TGTGCCAGCAGCGTAGCTATCGGGGGAGCGGGAGGTGATACTGAGCAGTTCTTC. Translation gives CASSVAIGGAGGDTEQFF.

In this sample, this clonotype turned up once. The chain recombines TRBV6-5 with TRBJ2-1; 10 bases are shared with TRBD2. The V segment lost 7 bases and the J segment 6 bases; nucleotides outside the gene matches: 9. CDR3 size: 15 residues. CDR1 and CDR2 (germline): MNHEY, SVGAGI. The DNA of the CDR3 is TGTGCCAGCATTAAAGAGCGGGAGGGCCGCAATGAGCAGTTCTTC. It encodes CASIKEREGRNEQFF.

CDR3 sequence reads: CASSQVDSRLFF. The CDR3 DNA reads TGTGCCAGCAGCCAGGTTGACAGTCGGTTGTTCTTC. The V call is TRBV3-1, the J call TRBJ2-1; possibly TRBD1 for D (5 bases). Germline V gene data show CDR1 as LGHDT and CDR2 as YNNKEL (reference sequence). This CDR3 has 12 residues. Trimming pared 3 bases from V and 15 bases from J, leaving 15 bases between.

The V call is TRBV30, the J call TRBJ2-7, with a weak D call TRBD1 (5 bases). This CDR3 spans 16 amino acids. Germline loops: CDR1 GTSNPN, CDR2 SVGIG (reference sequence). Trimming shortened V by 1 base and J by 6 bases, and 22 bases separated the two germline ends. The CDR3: CAWSAPQTALWGEQYF. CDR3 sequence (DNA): TGTGCCTGGAGTGCGCCTCAGACAGCCCTTTGGGGCGAGCAGTACTTC.

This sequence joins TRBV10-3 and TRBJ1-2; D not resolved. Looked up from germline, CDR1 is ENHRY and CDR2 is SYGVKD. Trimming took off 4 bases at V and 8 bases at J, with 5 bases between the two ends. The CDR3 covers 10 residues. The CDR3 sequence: CAISGEGYTF. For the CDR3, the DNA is TGTGCCATCAGTGGGGAAGGCTACACCTTC.

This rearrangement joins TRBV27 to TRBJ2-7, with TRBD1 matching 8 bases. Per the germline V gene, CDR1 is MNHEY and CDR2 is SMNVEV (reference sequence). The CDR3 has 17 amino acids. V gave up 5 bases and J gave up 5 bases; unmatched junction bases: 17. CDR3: CASSQSPRQGAGNEQYF. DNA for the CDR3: TGTGCCAGCAGTCAGTCCCCCCGGCAGGGGGCGGGTAACGAGCAGTACTTC.

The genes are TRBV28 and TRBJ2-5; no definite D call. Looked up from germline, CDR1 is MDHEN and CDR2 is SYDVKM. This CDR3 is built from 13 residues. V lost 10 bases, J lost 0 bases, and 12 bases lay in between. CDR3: CATRDLNQETQYF. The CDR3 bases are TGTGCCACCCGAGACTTGAACCAAGAGACCCAGTACTTC.

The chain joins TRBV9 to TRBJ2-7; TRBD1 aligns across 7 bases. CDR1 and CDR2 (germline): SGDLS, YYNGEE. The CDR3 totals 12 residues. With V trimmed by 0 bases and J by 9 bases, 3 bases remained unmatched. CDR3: CASSVETGLQYF. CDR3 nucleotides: TGTGCCAGCAGCGTAGAGACAGGGTTGCAGTACTTC.

The CDR3 reads CSVRTFYNEQFF. CDR3 sequence (DNA): TGCAGTGTGAGAACTTTCTACAATGAGCAGTTCTTC. The V gene is TRBV20-1, the J gene TRBJ2-1; D call uncertain. The CDR3 consists of 12 residues. Germline V CDR1 and CDR2: DFQATT, SNEGSKA (reference sequence). Trimming left V 7 bases short and J 3 bases short, with 10 bases between.